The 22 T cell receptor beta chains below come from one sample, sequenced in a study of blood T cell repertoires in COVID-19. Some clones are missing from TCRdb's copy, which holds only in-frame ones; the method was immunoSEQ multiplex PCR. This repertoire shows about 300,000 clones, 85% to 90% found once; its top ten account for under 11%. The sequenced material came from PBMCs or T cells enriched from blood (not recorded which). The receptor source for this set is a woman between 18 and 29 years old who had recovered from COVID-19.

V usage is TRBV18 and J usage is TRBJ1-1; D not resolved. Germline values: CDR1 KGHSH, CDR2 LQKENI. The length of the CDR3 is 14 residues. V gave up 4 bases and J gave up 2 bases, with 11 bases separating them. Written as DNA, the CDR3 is TGTGCCAGCTCACTGTACAGTCCTAACACTGAAGCTTTCTTT. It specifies CASSLYSPNTEAFF.

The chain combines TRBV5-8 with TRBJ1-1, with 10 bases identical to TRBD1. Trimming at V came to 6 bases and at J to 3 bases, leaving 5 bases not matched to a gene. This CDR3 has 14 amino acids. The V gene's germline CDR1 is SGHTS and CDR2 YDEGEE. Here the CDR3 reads CASNLGQGDTEAFF. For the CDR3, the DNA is TGTGCCAGCAACCTCGGACAGGGGGACACTGAAGCTTTCTTT.

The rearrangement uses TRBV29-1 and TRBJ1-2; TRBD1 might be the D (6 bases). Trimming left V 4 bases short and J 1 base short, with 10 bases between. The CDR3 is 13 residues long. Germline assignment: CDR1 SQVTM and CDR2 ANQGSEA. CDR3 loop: CSVGGGVNYGYTF. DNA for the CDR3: TGCAGCGTTGGAGGGGGGGTTAACTATGGCTACACCTTC.

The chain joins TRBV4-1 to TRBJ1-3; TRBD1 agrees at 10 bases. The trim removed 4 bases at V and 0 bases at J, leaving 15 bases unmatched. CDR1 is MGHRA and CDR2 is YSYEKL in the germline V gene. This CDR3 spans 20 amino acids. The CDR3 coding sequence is TGCGCCAGCAGCCTTGATCGACAGGGGGCCCTAAAAAGCTCTGGAAACACCATATATTTT. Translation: CASSLDRQGALKSSGNTIYF.

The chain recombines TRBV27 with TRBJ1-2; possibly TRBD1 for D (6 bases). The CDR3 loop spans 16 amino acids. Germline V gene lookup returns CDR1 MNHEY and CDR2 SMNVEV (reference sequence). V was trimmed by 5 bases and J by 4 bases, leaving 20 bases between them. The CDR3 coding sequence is TGTGCCAGCAGTCCCAGCCCCACACAGGGTTTCTATGGCTACACCTTC. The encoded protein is CASSPSPTQGFYGYTF.

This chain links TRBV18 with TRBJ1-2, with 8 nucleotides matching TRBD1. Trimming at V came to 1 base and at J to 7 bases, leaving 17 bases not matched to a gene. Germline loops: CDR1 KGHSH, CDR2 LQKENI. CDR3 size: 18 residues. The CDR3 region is CASSPQASGGQTSSGYTF. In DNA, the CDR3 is TGTGCCAGCTCACCACAGGCGTCAGGGGGCCAAACCTCTAGTGGCTACACCTTC.

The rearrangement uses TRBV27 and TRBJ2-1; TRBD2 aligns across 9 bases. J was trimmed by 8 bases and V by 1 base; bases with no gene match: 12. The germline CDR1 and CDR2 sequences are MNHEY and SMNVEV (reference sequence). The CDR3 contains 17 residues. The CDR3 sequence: CASSLFAGRTSVYEQFF. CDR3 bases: TGTGCCAGCAGTTTATTCGCCGGACGGACTAGCGTTTATGAGCAGTTCTTC.

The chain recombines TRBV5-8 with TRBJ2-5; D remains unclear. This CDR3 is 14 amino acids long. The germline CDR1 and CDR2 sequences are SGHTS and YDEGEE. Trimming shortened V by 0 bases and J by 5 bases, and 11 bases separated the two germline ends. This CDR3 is CASSLVTGSETQYF. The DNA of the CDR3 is TGTGCCAGCAGCTTGGTTACCGGGTCGGAGACCCAGTACTTC.

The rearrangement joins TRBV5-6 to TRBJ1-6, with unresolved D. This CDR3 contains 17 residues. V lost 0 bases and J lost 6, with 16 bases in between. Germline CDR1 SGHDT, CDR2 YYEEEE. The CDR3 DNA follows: TGTGCCAGCAGCTTGGATCACGTCCGAAGGAGTAATTCACCCCTCCACTTT. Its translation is CASSLDHVRRSNSPLHF.

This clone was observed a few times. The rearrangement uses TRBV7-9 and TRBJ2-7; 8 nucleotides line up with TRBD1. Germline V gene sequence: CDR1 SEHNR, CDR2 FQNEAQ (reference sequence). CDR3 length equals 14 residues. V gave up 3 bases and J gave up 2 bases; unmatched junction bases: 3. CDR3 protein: CASSLDRVPYEQYF. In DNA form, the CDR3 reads TGTGCCAGCAGCTTGGACAGGGTACCCTACGAGCAGTACTTC. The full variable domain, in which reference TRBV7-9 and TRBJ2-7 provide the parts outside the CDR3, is DTGVSQNPRHKITKRGQNVTFRCDPISEHNRLYWYRQTLGQGPEFLTYFQNEAQLEKSRLLSDRFSAERPKGSFSTLEIQRTEQGDSAMYLCASSLDRVPYEQYFGPGTRLTVT.

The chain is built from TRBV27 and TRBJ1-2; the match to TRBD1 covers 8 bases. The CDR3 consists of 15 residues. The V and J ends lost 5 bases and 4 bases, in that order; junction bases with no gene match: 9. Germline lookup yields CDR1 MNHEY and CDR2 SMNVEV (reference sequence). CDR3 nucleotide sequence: TGTGCCAGCAGTCCTAACAGGGGGGTACCCTATGGCTACACCTTC. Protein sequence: CASSPNRGVPYGYTF.

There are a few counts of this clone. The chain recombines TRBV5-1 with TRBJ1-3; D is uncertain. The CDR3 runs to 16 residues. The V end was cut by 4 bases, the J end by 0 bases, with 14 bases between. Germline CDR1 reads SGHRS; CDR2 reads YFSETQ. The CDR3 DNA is TGCGCCAGCAGCCCCGATCCCGGGAGCTCTGGAAACACCATATATTTT. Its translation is CASSPDPGSSGNTIYF.

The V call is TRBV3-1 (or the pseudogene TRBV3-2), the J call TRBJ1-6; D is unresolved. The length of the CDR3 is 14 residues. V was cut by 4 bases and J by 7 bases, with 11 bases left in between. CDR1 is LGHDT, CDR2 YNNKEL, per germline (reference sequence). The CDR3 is CASSRQLLNSPLHF. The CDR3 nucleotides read TGTGCCAGCAGCCGGCAGCTACTAAATTCACCCCTCCACTTT.

The CDR3 here is CASSHLAGLISGANVLTF. CDR3 nucleotide sequence: TGCGCCAGCAGCCATTTAGCGGGCCTTATCTCTGGGGCCAACGTCCTGACTTTC. The chain recombines TRBV4-1 with TRBJ2-6; 7 nucleotides agree with TRBD2. Looked up from germline, CDR1 is MGHRA and CDR2 is YSYEKL. V dropped 3 bases and J dropped 0; count of bases not matched to a gene: 8. This CDR3 contains 18 residues.

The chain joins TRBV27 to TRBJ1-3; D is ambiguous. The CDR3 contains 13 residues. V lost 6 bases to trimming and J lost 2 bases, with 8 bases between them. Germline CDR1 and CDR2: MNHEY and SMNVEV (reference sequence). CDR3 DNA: TGTGCCAGCAGGTCTGACACTGGAAACACCATATATTTT. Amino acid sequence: CASRSDTGNTIYF.

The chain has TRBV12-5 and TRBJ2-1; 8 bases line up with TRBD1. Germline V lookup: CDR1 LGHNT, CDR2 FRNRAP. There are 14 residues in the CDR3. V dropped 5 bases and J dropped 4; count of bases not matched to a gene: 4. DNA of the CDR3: TGTGCTAGTGGTCGAGGGACAGGTTACAATGAGCAGTTCTTC. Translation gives CASGRGTGYNEQFF.

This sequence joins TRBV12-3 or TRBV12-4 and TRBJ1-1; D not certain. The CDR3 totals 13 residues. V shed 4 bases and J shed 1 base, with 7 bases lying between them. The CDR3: CASSSAGNTEAFF. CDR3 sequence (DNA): TGTGCCAGCAGTTCGGCGGGGAACACTGAAGCTTTCTTT.

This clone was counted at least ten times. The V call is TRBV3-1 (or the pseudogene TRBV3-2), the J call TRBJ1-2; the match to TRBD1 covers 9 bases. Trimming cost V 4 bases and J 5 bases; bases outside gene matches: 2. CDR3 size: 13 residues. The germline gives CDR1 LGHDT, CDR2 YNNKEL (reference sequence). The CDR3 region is CASSRGTGYGYTF. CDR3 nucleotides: TGTGCCAGCAGCCGCGGGACAGGGTATGGCTACACCTTC.

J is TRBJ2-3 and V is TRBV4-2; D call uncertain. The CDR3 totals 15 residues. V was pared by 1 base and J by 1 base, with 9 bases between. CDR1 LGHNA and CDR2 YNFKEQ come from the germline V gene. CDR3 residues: CASSQGSDRTDTQYF. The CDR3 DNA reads TGTGCCAGCAGCCAAGGCTCAGATCGCACAGATACGCAGTATTTT.

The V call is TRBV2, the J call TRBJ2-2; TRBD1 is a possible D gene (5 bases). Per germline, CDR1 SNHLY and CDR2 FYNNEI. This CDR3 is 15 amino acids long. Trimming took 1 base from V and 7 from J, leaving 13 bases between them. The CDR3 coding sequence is TGTGCCAGCAGTGAAGGGGGCGCGACATTCGGGGAGCTGTTTTTT. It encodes CASSEGGATFGELFF.

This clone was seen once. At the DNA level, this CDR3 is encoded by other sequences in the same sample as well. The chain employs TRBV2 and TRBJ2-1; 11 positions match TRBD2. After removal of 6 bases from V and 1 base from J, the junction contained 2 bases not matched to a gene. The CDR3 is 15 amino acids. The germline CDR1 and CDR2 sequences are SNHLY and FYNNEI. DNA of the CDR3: TGTGCCAGCAGGGGGACTAGCGGATCCTACAATGAGCAGTTCTTC. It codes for CASRGTSGSYNEQFF.

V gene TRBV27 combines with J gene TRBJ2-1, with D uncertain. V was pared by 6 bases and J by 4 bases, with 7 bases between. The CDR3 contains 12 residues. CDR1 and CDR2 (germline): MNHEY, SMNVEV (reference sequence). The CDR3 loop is CASRDWYNEQFF. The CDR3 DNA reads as TGTGCCAGCAGAGACTGGTACAATGAGCAGTTCTTC.